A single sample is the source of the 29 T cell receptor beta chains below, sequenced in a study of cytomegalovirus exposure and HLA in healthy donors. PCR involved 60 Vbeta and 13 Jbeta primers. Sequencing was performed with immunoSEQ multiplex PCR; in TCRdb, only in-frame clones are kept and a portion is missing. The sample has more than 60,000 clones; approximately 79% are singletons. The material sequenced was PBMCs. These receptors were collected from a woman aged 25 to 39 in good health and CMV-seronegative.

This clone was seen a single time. CDR3 region: CASSSRGGVANTGELFF. The DNA of the CDR3 is TGTGCCAGCAGCTCAAGGGGGGGGGTAGCGAACACCGGGGAGCTGTTTTTT. This chain links TRBV9 with TRBJ2-2; D might be TRBD2 (7 bases). The length of the CDR3 is 17 residues. The V gene lost 4 bases and the J gene lost 0 bases, with 16 bases spanning the gap. Per the germline V gene, CDR1 is SGDLS and CDR2 is YYNGEE. The whole variable domain, filled in from reference TRBV9 and TRBJ2-2, reads DSGVTQTPKHLITATGQRVTLRCSPRSGDLSVYWYQQSLDQGLQFLIQYYNGEERAKGNILERFSAQQFPDLHSELNLSSLELGDSALYFCASSSRGGVANTGELFFGEGSRLTVL.

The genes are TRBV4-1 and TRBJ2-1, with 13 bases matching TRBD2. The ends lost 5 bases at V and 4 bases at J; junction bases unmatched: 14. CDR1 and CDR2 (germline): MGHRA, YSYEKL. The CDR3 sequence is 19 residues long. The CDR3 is CASSDGGLRTSGGYNEQFF. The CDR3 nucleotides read TGCGCCAGCAGCGATGGGGGTTTACGGACTAGCGGGGGTTACAATGAGCAGTTCTTC.

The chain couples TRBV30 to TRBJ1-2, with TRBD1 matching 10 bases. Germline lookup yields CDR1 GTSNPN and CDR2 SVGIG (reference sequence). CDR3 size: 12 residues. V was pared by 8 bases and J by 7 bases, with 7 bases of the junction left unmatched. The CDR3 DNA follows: TGTGCCGGACGACAGGGGGCCCGTGGCTACACCTTC. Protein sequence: CAGRQGARGYTF.

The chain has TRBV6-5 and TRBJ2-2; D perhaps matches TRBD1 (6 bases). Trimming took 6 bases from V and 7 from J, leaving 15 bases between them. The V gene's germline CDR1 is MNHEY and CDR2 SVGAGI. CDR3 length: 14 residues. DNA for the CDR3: TGTGCCAGCAGCCCCATGGGGGCTGGCGGGGAGCTGTTTTTT. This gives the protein CASSPMGAGGELFF.

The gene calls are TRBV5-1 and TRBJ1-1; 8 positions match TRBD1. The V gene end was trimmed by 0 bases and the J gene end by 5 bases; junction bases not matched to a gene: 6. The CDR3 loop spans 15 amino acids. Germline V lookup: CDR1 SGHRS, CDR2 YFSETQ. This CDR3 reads CASSLEQGVRTEAFF. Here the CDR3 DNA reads TGCGCCAGCAGCTTGGAACAGGGGGTAAGGACTGAAGCTTTCTTT.

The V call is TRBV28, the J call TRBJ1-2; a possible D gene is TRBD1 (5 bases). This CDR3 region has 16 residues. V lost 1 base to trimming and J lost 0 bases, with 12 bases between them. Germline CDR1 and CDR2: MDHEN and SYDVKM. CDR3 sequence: CASSLSIAGSNYGYTF. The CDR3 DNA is TGTGCCAGCAGTTTATCAATCGCAGGGTCTAACTATGGCTACACCTTC.

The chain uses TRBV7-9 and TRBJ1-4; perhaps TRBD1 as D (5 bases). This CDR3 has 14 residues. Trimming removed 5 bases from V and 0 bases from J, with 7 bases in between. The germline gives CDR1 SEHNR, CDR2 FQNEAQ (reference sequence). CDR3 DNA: TGTGCCAGCAGCCAACAGGCAACTAATGAAAAACTGTTTTTT. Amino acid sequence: CASSQQATNEKLFF.

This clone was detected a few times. In nucleotides, the CDR3 is TGTGCCAGCAGCGTTGAGAGTGAGCAGTTCTTC. Protein sequence: CASSVESEQFF. The rearrangement joins TRBV9 to TRBJ2-1; no clear D gene. Trimming stripped 2 bases from V and 9 bases from J, with 6 bases between. Per the germline V gene, CDR1 is SGDLS and CDR2 is YYNGEE. This CDR3 region has 11 residues.

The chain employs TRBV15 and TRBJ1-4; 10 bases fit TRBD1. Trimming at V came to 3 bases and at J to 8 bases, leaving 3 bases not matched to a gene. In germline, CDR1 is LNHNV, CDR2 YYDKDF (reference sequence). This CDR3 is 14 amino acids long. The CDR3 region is CATSRDRGNEKLFF. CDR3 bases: TGTGCCACCAGCAGGGACAGGGGGAACGAAAAACTGTTTTTT.

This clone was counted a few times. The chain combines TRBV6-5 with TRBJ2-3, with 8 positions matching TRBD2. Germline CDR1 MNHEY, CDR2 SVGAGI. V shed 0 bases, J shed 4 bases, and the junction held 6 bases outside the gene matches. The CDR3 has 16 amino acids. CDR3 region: CASSYSSGGTSDTQYF. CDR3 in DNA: TGTGCCAGCAGTTACTCGAGCGGGGGAACCTCAGATACGCAGTATTTT.

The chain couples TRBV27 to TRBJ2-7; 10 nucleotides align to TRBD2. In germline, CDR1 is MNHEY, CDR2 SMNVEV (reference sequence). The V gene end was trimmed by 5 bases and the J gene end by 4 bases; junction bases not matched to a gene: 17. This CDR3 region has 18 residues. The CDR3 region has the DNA TGTGCCAGCAGTACAAACCACTTATCAGCGGGGGGGATTTACGAGCAGTACTTC. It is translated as CASSTNHLSAGGIYEQYF.

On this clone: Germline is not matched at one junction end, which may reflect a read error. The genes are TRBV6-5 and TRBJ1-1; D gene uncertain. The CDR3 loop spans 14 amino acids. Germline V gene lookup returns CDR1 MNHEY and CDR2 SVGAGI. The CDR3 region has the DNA TGTGCTAGCAGTTACCGGGAAGGGAACACTGAAGCTTTCTTT. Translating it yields CASSYREGNTEAFF.

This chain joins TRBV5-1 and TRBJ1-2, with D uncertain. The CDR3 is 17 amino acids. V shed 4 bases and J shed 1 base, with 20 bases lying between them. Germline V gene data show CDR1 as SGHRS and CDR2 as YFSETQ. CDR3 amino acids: CASSTRAGGNDNYGYTF. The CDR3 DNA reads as TGCGCCAGCAGCACCCGCGCGGGAGGGAACGATAACTATGGCTACACCTTC.

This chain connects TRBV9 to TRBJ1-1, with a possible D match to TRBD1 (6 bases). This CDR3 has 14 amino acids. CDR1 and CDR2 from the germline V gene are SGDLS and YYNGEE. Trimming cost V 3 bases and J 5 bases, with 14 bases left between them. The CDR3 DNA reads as TGTGCCAGCAGCGCGCAGGGGAGTGGAACTGAAGCTTTCTTT. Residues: CASSAQGSGTEAFF. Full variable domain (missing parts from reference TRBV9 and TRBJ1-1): DSGVTQTPKHLITATGQRVTLRCSPRSGDLSVYWYQQSLDQGLQFLIQYYNGEERAKGNILERFSAQQFPDLHSELNLSSLELGDSALYFCASSAQGSGTEAFFGQGTRLTVV.

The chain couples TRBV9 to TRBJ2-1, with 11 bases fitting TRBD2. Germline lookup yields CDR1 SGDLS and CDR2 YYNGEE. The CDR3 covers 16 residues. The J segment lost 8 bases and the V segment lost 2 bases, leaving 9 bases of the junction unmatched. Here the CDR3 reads CASSVRQGLAVDEQFF. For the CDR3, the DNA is TGTGCCAGCAGCGTGCGACAGGGACTAGCGGTGGATGAGCAGTTCTTC.

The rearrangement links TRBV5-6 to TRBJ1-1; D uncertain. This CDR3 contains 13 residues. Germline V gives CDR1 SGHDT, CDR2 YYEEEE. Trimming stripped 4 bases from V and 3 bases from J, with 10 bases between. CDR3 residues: CASSQAAYTEAFF. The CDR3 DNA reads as TGTGCCAGCAGCCAAGCGGCGTACACTGAAGCTTTCTTT. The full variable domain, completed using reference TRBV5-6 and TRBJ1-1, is DAGVTQSPTHLIKTRGQQVTLRCSPKSGHDTVSWYQQALGQGPQFIFQYYEEEERQRGNFPDRFSGHQFPNYSSELNVNALLLGDSALYLCASSQAAYTEAFFGQGTRLTVV.

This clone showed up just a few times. The CDR3 DNA reads as TGCGCCAGCAGCTCTGTCCCGGGACAGGGGTGGAACACTGAAGCTTTCTTT. It codes for CASSSVPGQGWNTEAFF. The chain recombines TRBV5-1 with TRBJ1-1, with TRBD1 matching over 10 bases. The J segment lost 1 base and the V segment lost 3 bases, leaving 9 bases of the junction unmatched. Germline assignment: CDR1 SGHRS and CDR2 YFSETQ. The CDR3 spans 17 residues.

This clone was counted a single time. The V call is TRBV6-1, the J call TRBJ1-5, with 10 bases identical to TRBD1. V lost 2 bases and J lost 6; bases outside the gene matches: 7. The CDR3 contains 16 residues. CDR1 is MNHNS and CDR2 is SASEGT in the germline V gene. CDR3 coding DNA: TGTGCCAGCAGTGAAACTTGGACAGGGGGTTTTCAGCCCCAGCATTTT. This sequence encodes CASSETWTGGFQPQHF.

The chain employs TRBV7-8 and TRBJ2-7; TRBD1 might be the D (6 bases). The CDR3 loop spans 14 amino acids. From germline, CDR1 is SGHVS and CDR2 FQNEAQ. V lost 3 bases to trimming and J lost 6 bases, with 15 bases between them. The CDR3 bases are TGTGCCAGCAGCTTTCGGACAGCCTCGGTCGAGCAGTACGTC. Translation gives CASSFRTASVEQYV.

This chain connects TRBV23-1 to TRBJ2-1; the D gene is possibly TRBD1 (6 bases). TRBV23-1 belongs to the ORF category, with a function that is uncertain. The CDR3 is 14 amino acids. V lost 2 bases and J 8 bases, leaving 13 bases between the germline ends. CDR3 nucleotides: TGCGCCAGCAGTCAACCGCCAGGGGTGGATGAGCAGTTCTTC. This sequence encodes CASSQPPGVDEQFF.

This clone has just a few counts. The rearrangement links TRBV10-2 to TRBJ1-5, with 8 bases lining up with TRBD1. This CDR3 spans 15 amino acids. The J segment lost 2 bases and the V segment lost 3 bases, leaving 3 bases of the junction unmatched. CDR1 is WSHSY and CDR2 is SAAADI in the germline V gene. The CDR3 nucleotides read TGCGCCAGCAGTGACGCACAGGGGGGCAATCAGCCCCAGCATTTT. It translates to CASSDAQGGNQPQHF.

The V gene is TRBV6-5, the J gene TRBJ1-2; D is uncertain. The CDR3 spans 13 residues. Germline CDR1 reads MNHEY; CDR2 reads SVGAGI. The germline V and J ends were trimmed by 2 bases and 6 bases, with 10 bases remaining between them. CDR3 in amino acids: CASSYGVGDGYTF. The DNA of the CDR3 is TGTGCCAGCAGTTACGGGGTCGGGGATGGCTACACCTTC.

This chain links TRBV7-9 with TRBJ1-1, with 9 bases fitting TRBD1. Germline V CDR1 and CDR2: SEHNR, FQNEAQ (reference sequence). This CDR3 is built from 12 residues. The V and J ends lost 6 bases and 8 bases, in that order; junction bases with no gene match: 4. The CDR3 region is CASRHGTGEAFF. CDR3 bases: TGTGCCAGCAGACACGGGACAGGGGAAGCTTTCTTT.

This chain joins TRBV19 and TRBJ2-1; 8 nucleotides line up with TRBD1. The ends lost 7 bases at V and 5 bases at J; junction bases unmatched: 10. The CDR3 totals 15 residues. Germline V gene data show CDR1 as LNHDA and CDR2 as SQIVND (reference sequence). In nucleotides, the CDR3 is TGTGCCAGTACTAAGACAGGGGCCGTGAACAATGAGCAGTTCTTC. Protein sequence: CASTKTGAVNNEQFF.

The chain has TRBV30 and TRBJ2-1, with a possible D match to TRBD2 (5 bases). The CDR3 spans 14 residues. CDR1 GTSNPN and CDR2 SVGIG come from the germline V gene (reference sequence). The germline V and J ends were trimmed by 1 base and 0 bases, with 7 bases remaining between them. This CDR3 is CAWSGGSSYNEQFF. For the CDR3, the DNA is TGTGCCTGGAGTGGAGGGAGCTCCTACAATGAGCAGTTCTTC.

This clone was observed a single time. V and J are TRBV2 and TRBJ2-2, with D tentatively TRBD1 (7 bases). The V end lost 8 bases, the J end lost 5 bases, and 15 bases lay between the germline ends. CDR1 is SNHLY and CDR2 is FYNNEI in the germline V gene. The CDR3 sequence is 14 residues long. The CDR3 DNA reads TGTGCCAGCCAACGACAGGGAGGAACCGGGGAGCTGTTTTTT. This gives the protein CASQRQGGTGELFF.

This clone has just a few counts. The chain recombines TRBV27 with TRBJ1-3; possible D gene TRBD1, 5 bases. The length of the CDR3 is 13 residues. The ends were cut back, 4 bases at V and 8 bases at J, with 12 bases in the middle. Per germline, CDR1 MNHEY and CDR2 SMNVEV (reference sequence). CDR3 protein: CASSSSRGDTIYF. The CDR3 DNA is TGTGCCAGCAGTTCTTCCCGGGGGGACACCATATATTTT.

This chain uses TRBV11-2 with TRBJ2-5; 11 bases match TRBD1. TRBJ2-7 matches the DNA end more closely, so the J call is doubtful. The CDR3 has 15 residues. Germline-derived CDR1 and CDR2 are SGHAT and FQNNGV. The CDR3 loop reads CASSPDRGRFNEQYF. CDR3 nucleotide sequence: TGTGCCAGCAGCCCGGACAGGGGGCGTTTTAACGAGCAGTACTTC.

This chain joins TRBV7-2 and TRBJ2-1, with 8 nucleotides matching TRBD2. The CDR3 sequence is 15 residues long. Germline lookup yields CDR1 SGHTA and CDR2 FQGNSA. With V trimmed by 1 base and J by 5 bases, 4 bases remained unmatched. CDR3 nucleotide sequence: TGTGCCAGCAGCTTAGATAGCGGGATGAACAATGAGCAGTTCTTC. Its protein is CASSLDSGMNNEQFF.